This T cell receptor beta chain emerged from a study of T-cell reconstitution after alpha-beta-depleted transplantation in children. Germline values: CDR1 SGHRS, CDR2 YFSETQ. This CDR3 region has 14 residues. V was clipped by 7 bases and J by 8 bases; unmatched bases: 12. General study points: At the one-year point after transplant, T-cell counts and TCRbeta diversity were found to come mostly from T cells that had been newly produced.

This clonotype was detected ten times or more. Its specificity is unknown. TCRbeta library construction was performed incorporating unique molecular identifiers. TCRdb re-called the PCR reads through MiXCR, storing one row per CDR3 protein. The data show over 200,000 distinct CDR3 sequences, with 7.5% to 9.5% seen just once and 35% to 40% held by the top ten. This chain links TRBV5-1 with TRBJ2-1; 7 nucleotides align to TRBD1. This TCR derives from a male patient between 2 and 9 years old who had a stem cell transplant for acute myeloid leukemia, so the T cells may come from the graft donor. This specimen consisted of PBMCs, mostly from graft donor cells, obtained 360 days after TCRalphabeta/CD19-depleted stem cell transplant. CDR3 sequence (DNA): TGCGCCAGCGGTAGGGGGCTAGGGTACGATGAGCAGTTCTTC. Encoded protein: CASGRGLGYDEQFF.